This T cell receptor (beta chain) was observed in a study of graft-versus-host responses after intestinal transplantation. Study background: Tacrolimus plus steroids were given to all recipients for around three years, preceded by anti-thymocyte globulin induction.

General study results and limits: The presence of high graft-versus-host to host-versus-graft clonal ratios in allografts characterized patients with graft-donor T cell macrochimerism. Declining HvG levels early post-transplant were linked to peak circulating GvH clone levels. Analysis identified GvH clones in recipient marrow, with some appearing first in ileum or blood.

This CDR3 has 11 amino acids. Trimming cost V 3 bases and J 13 bases; bases outside gene matches: 8. Germline V lookup: CDR1 DFQATT, CDR2 SNEGSKA (reference sequence). Remarks on this clone: Antigen specificity is unknown.

Assay used: immunoSEQ multiplex PCR; TCRdb lists only in-frame clones, some missing. The sample carries about 88,000 clones, approximately 94% recorded once. This TCR was recovered from a human donor who was the organ donor for an intestinal transplant. The rearrangement joins TRBV20-1 to TRBJ2-5; 7 bases fit TRBD2. The sequenced sample was unstimulated CD4+ T cells sorted from spleen or lymph node cells, obtained before transplant. CDR3 coding DNA: TGCAGTGCTAGCGGGGGGTCGGCGGGGTACTTC. It codes for CSASGGSAGYF.